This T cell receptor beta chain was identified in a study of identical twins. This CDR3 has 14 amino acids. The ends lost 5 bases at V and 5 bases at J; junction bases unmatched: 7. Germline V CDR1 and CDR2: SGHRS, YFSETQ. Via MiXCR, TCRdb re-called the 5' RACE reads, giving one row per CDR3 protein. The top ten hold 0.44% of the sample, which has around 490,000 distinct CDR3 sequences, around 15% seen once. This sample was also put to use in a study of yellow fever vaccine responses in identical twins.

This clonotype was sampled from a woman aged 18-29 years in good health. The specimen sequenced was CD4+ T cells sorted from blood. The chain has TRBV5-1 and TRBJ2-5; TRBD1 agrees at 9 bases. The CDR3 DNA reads TGCGCCAGCAGTCCTATGACAGGGGGTGAGACCCAGTACTTC. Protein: CASSPMTGGETQYF. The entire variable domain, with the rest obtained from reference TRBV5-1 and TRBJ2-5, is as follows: KAGVTQTPRYLIKTRGQQVTLSCSPISGHRSVSWYQQTPGQGLQFLFEYFSETQRNKGNFPGRFSGRQFSNSRSEMNVSTLELGDSALYLCASSPMTGGETQYFGPGTRLLVL.